The next 25 T cell receptor beta chains were all read from a single sample in a study of shared clonotypes between healthy human individuals. Repertoires were generated with immunoSEQ multiplex PCR, while TCRdb's copy carries only in-frame clones and drops some. The data hold fewer than 550,000 clones, with 60% to 80% observed a single time. Sequenced input: PBMCs. Receptors were obtained from a woman aged 40 to 50 in good health. Some clones in this sample may be carry-over from other donors' samples.

The chain joins TRBV29-1 to TRBJ2-4; the D gene is possibly TRBD1 (5 bases). The germline V gene encodes CDR1 SQVTM and CDR2 ANQGSEA. This CDR3 has 13 amino acids. V gave up 0 bases and J gave up 9 bases, with 12 bases separating them. The CDR3 loop is CSVEEKGNGIQYF. The CDR3 nucleotides are TGCAGCGTTGAAGAGAAGGGGAACGGCATTCAGTACTTC.

A few counts support this clone. In the same sample, other DNA sequences code for this CDR3. The chain is built from TRBV30 and TRBJ1-4, with TRBD1 identical over 11 bases. The CDR3 runs to 13 residues. V trimming: 5 bases; J trimming: 8 bases; junction bases outside the gene matches: 4. CDR1 and CDR2 (germline): GTSNPN, SVGIG (reference sequence). CDR3 loop: CAWSRDRGEKLFF. CDR3 DNA: TGTGCCTGGTCACGGGACAGGGGGGAAAAACTGTTTTTT. Supplemented by reference TRBV30 and TRBJ1-4, the full variable domain reads SQTIHQWPATLVQPVGSPLSLECTVEGTSNPNLYWYRQAAGRGLQLLFYSVGIGQISSEVPQNLSASRPQDRQFILSSKKLLLSDSGFYLCAWSRDRGEKLFFGSGTQLSVL.

V gene TRBV11-3 combines with J gene TRBJ2-1, with TRBD2 identical over 11 bases. This CDR3 region has 16 residues. With 2 bases clipped from V and 6 bases from J, the junction kept 6 bases outside the gene matches. The germline V gene encodes CDR1 SGHNT and CDR2 YENEEA. CDR3 protein: CASSLRLAGGVNEQFF. The DNA for the CDR3 is TGTGCCAGCAGCTTAAGGCTAGCGGGAGGTGTCAATGAGCAGTTCTTC.

This clone occurred a few times. The rearrangement uses TRBV6-4 and TRBJ2-5; 13 bases align to TRBD2. The CDR3 spans 15 residues. J was trimmed by 5 bases and V by 3 bases; bases with no gene match: 3. From germline, CDR1 is MRHNA and CDR2 SNTAGT. CDR3: CASSEGTSGTETQYF. CDR3 bases: TGTGCCAGCAGTGAGGGGACTAGCGGGACCGAGACCCAGTACTTC.

This clone was seen more than once but under ten times. DNA for the CDR3: TGTGCCAGCAGCGCGACAGGGATCGGAAACACCATATATTTT. Protein: CASSATGIGNTIYF. The V call is TRBV7-9, the J call TRBJ1-3; TRBD1 aligns across 7 bases. The CDR3 runs to 14 residues. After removal of 5 bases from V and 4 bases from J, the junction contained 5 bases not matched to a gene. The germline CDR1 and CDR2 sequences are SEHNR and FQNEAQ (reference sequence). The variable domain in full, completed from reference TRBV7-9 and TRBJ1-3, reads DTGVSQNPRHKITKRGQNVTFRCDPISEHNRLYWYRQTLGQGPEFLTYFQNEAQLEKSRLLSDRFSAERPKGSFSTLEIQRTEQGDSAMYLCASSATGIGNTIYFGEGSWLTVV.

The V gene is TRBV25-1, the J gene TRBJ2-1; D is undetermined. The ends were cut back, 6 bases at V and 3 bases at J, with 15 bases in the middle. The germline gives CDR1 MGHDK, CDR2 SYGVNS. This CDR3 region has 15 residues. The CDR3 loop is CASSDWNLVYNEQFF. The CDR3 nucleotides read TGTGCCAGCAGCGACTGGAATTTGGTCTACAATGAGCAGTTCTTC.

This chain links TRBV6-4 with TRBJ2-7; a possible D gene is TRBD2 (5 bases). Trimming left V 3 bases short and J 3 bases short, with 15 bases between. Germline V lookup: CDR1 MRHNA, CDR2 SNTAGT. The CDR3 covers 15 residues. The CDR3 DNA follows: TGTGCCAGCAGTGAAATGACCCGCGGAGGCTACGAGCAGTACTTC. The encoded protein is CASSEMTRGGYEQYF.

The rearrangement links TRBV19 to TRBJ2-7; D not certain. This CDR3 region has 13 residues. Germline CDR1 is LNHDA and CDR2 is SQIVND (reference sequence). Trimming removed 6 bases from V and 2 bases from J, with 11 bases in between. CDR3 DNA: TGTGCCAGTAGCCTTGGCTTTCCCTACGAGCAGTACTTC. Its protein is CASSLGFPYEQYF. The complete variable domain, with remaining parts taken from reference TRBV19 and TRBJ2-7, reads DGGITQSPKYLFRKEGQNVTLSCEQNLNHDAMYWYRQDPGQGLRLIYYSQIVNDFQKGDIAEGYSVSREKKESFPLTVTSAQKNPTAFYLCASSLGFPYEQYFGPGTRLTVT.

V gene TRBV28 combines with J gene TRBJ2-7; weak D call: TRBD2 (5 bases). V was pared by 6 bases and J by 0 bases, with 9 bases between. Germline CDR1 MDHEN, CDR2 SYDVKM. The CDR3 is 13 residues long. In DNA form, the CDR3 reads TGTGCCAGCAGCCGTGGGAGCTCCTACGAGCAGTACTTC. Translating gives CASSRGSSYEQYF.

This clone was seen only a few times. The chain carries TRBV21-1 and TRBJ2-5; the table calls TRBD2, which could not be checked here. TRBV21-1 is a pseudogene locus. The CDR3 has 19 amino acids. As DNA, the CDR3 is TGTGCCAGCAACGCTAAGACTAGCGGGAGTCCGGGGTACCAAGAGACCCAGTACTTC. It specifies CASNAKTSGSPGYQETQYF.

This chain joins TRBV7-3 and TRBJ2-7, with TRBD2 identical over 9 bases. Germline trimming cut 2 bases from V and 7 bases from J; bases unmatched to any gene: 6. From germline, CDR1 is SGHTA and CDR2 FQGTGA. The CDR3 has 14 residues. The CDR3 region has the DNA TGTGCCAGCAGCTTAGCGGGAGGGCCAGAGGAGCAGTACTTC. Translation gives CASSLAGGPEEQYF.

About this clone itself: Since a much larger clone is just one base distant, this may be a read error. Other DNA sequences in this sample translate to the same CDR3. The V call is TRBV9, the J call TRBJ1-3, with 9 positions matching TRBD1. This CDR3 is built from 15 residues. The V gene end was trimmed by 0 bases and the J gene end by 2 bases; junction bases not matched to a gene: 0. The germline gives CDR1 SGDLS, CDR2 YYNGEE. The CDR3 nucleotides are TGTGCCAGCAGCGTAGGGACAGGGGCTGGAAACACCATATATTTT. Amino acids: CASSVGTGAGNTIYF.

Ten or more counts support this clone. The genes are TRBV5-1 and TRBJ2-2; 7 positions match TRBD2. From germline, CDR1 is SGHRS and CDR2 YFSETQ. This CDR3 has 15 amino acids. The ends lost 4 bases at V and 5 bases at J; junction bases unmatched: 8. The CDR3 sequence is CASSPASGITGELFF. The CDR3, as DNA: TGCGCCAGCAGCCCGGCTAGCGGAATAACCGGGGAGCTGTTTTTT.

The chain is built from TRBV7-7 and TRBJ2-5, with D hard to call. With 3 bases removed from V and 2 bases from J, the gap between germline ends came to 7 bases. Germline CDR1 is SSHAT and CDR2 is FNYEAQ (reference sequence). The CDR3 has 13 residues. CDR3 DNA: TGTGCCAGCAGCTTGGGCAGACAAGAGACCCAGTACTTC. It translates to CASSLGRQETQYF.

The chain joins TRBV4-1 to TRBJ2-1; D uncertain. Germline lookup yields CDR1 MGHRA and CDR2 YSYEKL. Trimming removed 0 bases from V and 0 bases from J, with 12 bases in between. This CDR3 contains 17 residues. DNA for the CDR3: TGCGCCAGCAGCCAAGAATCCCCGGTGAGCTCCTACAATGAGCAGTTCTTC. It codes for CASSQESPVSSYNEQFF.

About this clone: One junction end does not reproduce the germline sequence, and a read error may be involved. This chain joins TRBV28 and TRBJ2-3; TRBD1 might be the D (5 bases). Germline V CDR1 and CDR2: MDHEN, SYDVKM. The CDR3 has 13 residues. The CDR3 is CASSPGQADMQYF. The CDR3 bases are TGTGCCAGCAGCCCCGGACAAGCAGATATGCAGTATTTT.

In the case of this clone: Lacking the conserved final phenylalanine or tryptophan, this CDR3 likely reflects a read error. The V call is TRBV5-6, the J call TRBJ1-4, with D tentatively TRBD1 (6 bases). The V gene lost 2 bases and the J gene lost 11 bases, with 19 bases spanning the gap. Germline values: CDR1 SGHDT, CDR2 YYEEEE. CDR3 length equals 15 residues. The CDR3 loop reads CASSFYGQQGGKLFL. In DNA form, the CDR3 reads TGTGCCAGCAGCTTTTATGGCCAACAGGGTGGGAAACTGTTTCTT.

The chain combines TRBV5-1 with TRBJ2-2, with 7 bases identical to TRBD1. Germline CDR1 SGHRS, CDR2 YFSETQ. V gave up 5 bases and J gave up 5 bases; unmatched junction bases: 9. The CDR3 is made up of 15 amino acids. DNA for the CDR3: TGCGCCAGCAGTACCACAACAGGGGTAACCGGGGAGCTGTTTTTT. It encodes CASSTTTGVTGELFF.

The chain is built from TRBV4-3 and TRBJ2-1; D might be TRBD2 (6 bases). Deletions cut 0 bases from V and 8 bases from J, with 11 bases between. Germline CDR1 LGHNA, CDR2 YSLEER. The length of the CDR3 is 14 residues. CDR3 sequence (DNA): TGCGCCAGCAGCCAAGATACTAGCAGGTATGAGCAGTTCTTC. This gives the protein CASSQDTSRYEQFF.

In this sample, this clone turned up once. The CDR3 loop reads CASSPLARYEQYF. DNA for the CDR3: TGTGCCAGCAGCCCACTAGCGCGCTACGAGCAGTACTTC. This chain connects TRBV7-9 to TRBJ2-7; 7 bases map to TRBD2. The CDR3 loop spans 13 amino acids. The V and J ends lost 5 bases and 3 bases, in that order; junction bases with no gene match: 4. Germline-derived CDR1 and CDR2 are SEHNR and FQNEAQ (reference sequence).

At least ten counts were recorded for this clone. The chain joins TRBV10-3 to TRBJ1-1, with 9 positions matching TRBD1. Per germline, CDR1 ENHRY and CDR2 SYGVKD. The CDR3 spans 15 residues. J was trimmed by 3 bases and V by 6 bases; bases with no gene match: 8. In DNA form, the CDR3 reads TGTGCCATCAGGGGAACAGGGGGCCCAGACACTGAAGCTTTCTTT. This gives the protein CAIRGTGGPDTEAFF.

The chain uses TRBV7-8 and TRBJ2-7; 7 nucleotides match TRBD2. Trimming removed 2 bases from V and 0 bases from J; junction bases left unmatched: 19. Germline values: CDR1 SGHVS, CDR2 FQNEAQ. The CDR3 runs 20 residues. CDR3 DNA sequence: TGTGCCAGCAGCTTACTTAGGGGTTACGCGGGAGCCCACTCCTCCTACGAGCAGTACTTC. Translated: CASSLLRGYAGAHSSYEQYF.

This sequence joins TRBV6-5 and TRBJ2-3, with D perhaps given as TRBD1 or TRBD2 (5 bases each). CDR1 MNHEY and CDR2 SVGAGI come from the germline V gene. With 2 bases removed from V and 4 bases from J, the gap between germline ends came to 13 bases. This CDR3 contains 15 residues. CDR3 in DNA: TGTGCCAGCAGTTACGCCGCAGGGAGCCCAGATACGCAGTATTTT. It specifies CASSYAAGSPDTQYF.

The V call is TRBV11-2, the J call TRBJ1-1; 7 bases align to TRBD1. Trimming took 6 bases from V and 3 from J; bases not matched to a gene: 16. The CDR3 consists of 17 residues. Looked up from germline, CDR1 is SGHAT and CDR2 is FQNNGV. CDR3 DNA sequence: TGTGCCAGCAGACCGCCCTCAGGGGGGAGAAGGGACACTGAAGCTTTCTTT. Protein product: CASRPPSGGRRDTEAFF.

The CDR3 region has the DNA TGTGCCAGCTCACCAGGGAGGGACAGTTACTCCTACGAGCAGTACTTC. This gives the protein CASSPGRDSYSYEQYF. The V call is TRBV18, the J call TRBJ2-7; D tentatively reads TRBD1 or TRBD2 (7 bases each). The CDR3 spans 16 residues. Trimming took 2 bases from V and 0 from J, leaving 14 bases between them. The germline V gene has CDR1 KGHSH and CDR2 LQKENI. Complete variable domain (other parts from reference TRBV18 and TRBJ2-7): NAGVMQNPRHLVRRRGQEARLRCSPMKGHSHVYWYRQLPEEGLKFMVYLQKENIIDESGMPKERFSAEFPKEGPSILRIQQVVRGDSAAYFCASSPGRDSYSYEQYFGPGTRLTVT.